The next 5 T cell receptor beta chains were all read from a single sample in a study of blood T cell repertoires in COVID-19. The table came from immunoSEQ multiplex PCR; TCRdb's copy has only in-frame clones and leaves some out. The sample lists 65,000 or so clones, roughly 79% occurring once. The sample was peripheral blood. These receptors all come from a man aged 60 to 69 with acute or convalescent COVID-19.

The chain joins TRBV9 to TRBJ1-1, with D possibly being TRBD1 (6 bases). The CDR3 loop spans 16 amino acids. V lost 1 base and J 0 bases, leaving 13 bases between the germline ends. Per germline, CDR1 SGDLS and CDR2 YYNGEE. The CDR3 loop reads CASSVNPGAMNTEAFF. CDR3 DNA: TGTGCCAGCAGCGTAAATCCAGGGGCTATGAACACTGAAGCTTTCTTT.

CDR3 DNA sequence: TGTGCCAGCAGCCAAGATATCCAGGGGGGTAGGGACACTGAAGCTTTCTTT. The encoded protein is CASSQDIQGGRDTEAFF. The chain is built from TRBV4-2 and TRBJ1-1, with 7 bases identical to TRBD1. The CDR3 totals 17 residues. Unmatched junction bases numbered 10, after V lost 0 bases and J lost 3 bases. Germline values: CDR1 LGHNA, CDR2 YNFKEQ.

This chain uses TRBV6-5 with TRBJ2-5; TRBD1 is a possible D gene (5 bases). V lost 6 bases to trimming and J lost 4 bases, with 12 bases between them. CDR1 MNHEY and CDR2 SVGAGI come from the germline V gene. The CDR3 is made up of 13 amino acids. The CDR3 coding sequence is TGTGCCAGCAGGGGGCCGCGAGGAGAGACCCAGTACTTC. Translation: CASRGPRGETQYF.

In nucleotides, the CDR3 is TGTGCCAGCAGCCCCCTGGGGGGACAGTCGGCGGGTGGCTACACCTTC. It codes for CASSPLGGQSAGGYTF. The chain uses TRBV5-4 and TRBJ1-2, with 7 nucleotides matching TRBD1. The CDR3 covers 16 residues. The V gene's germline CDR1 is SGHNT and CDR2 YYREEE (reference sequence). J gave up 7 bases and V 4 bases, and 16 bases lay outside the gene matches.

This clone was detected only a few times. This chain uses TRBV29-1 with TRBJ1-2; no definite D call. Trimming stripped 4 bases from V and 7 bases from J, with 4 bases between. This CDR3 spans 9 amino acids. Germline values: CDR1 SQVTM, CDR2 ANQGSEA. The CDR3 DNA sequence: TGCAGCGTTGCTCTTGGCTACACCTTC. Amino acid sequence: CSVALGYTF.